This TCR beta chain was observed in a study of blood T cells in healthy people across ages. A second roughly 6 to 12 cycle PCR used barcoded and J-beta primers. Researchers report that a template-switch adaptor with 12 random nucleotides tagged each cDNA molecule. No fewer than 2.5 million CDR3-containing paired-end reads came from each sample. TCRdb ran MiXCR on the 5' RACE reads and lists one entry per CDR3 protein. Among about 2 million distinct CDR3 sequences listed, approximately 50% were seen once. Total RNA amounts of at least 6 micrograms were extracted per sample. Overall study results and limits: Older age coincided with a roughly linear decline in TCR beta diversity per million T cells.

This CDR3 has 13 amino acids. Trimming took 4 bases from V and 2 from J, leaving 10 bases between them. CDR1 is DFQATT, CDR2 SNEGSKA, per germline (reference sequence). This clonotype was seen only a few times. Its antigen is as yet unknown. The source of this sequence is a woman in her thirties or forties in good health. Material for sequencing was blood. The V gene is TRBV20-1, the J gene TRBJ2-3; a possible D gene is TRBD1 (5 bases). CDR3 bases: TGCAGTGCTACAGGGTTAAACACAGATACGCAGTATTTT. Residues: CSATGLNTDTQYF.